The T cell receptor (beta chain) under discussion was sequenced for a study of post-analysis software for immune sequencing data. Turning to the study itself: Clinical courses comprised relapsing-remitting, secondary progressive and progressive-relapsing multiple sclerosis. Whole-study results and caveats: Patients carried 5 or 6 TRBV segments more frequently than controls did, and TRBV5-6, TRBV5-1 and TRBV20-1 were among them.

Prepared libraries of TCR beta cDNA carried unique molecular identifiers. Each CDR3 protein is one row after TCRdb ran MiXCR on the PCR reads. The sample has fewer than 850,000 distinct CDR3 sequences; 25% to 30% are singletons. Trimming shortened V by 4 bases and J by 8 bases, and 9 bases separated the two germline ends. CDR1 is MDHEN, CDR2 SYDVKM, per germline. The CDR3 is 12 residues long. For this clonotype: Antigen specificity is unknown.

The sequence came from a girl under 18 with multiple sclerosis. Sequences were obtained from blood. The chain is built from TRBV28 and TRBJ2-1; tentatively, D is TRBD2 (6 bases). CDR3 protein: CASSSVADEQFF. The CDR3 coding sequence is TGTGCCAGCAGTTCAGTAGCGGATGAGCAGTTCTTC.